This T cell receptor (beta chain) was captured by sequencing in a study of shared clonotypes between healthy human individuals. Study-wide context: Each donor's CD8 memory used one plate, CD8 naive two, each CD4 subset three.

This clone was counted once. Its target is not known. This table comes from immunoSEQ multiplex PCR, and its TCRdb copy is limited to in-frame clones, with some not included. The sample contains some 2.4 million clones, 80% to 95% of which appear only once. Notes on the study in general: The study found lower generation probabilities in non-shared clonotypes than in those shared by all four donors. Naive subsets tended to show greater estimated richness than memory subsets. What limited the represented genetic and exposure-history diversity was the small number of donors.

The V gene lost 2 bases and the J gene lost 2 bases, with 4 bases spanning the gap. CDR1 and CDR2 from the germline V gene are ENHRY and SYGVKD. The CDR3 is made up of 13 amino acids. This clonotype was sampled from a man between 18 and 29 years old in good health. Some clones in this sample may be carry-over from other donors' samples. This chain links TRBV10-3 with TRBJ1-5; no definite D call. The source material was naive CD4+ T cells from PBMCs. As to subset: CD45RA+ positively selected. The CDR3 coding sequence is TGTGCCATCAGTGAGGAAGGCAATCAGCCCCAGCATTTT. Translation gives CAISEEGNQPQHF.